This T cell receptor (beta chain) was sequenced during a study of CD4+ T cells in melanoma. Some clones are missing from TCRdb's copy, which holds only in-frame ones; the method was immunoSEQ multiplex PCR. Among fewer than 55,000 clones listed, roughly 87% were seen once. Overall study findings and caveats: Reportedly, melanoma neoantigen-specific CD4+ T cells showed varied differentiation states. CD8+ T cell, macrophage and B cell function reportedly correlated with neoantigen-specific CD4+ T cells.

Remarks on this clone: Antigen: not known.

V gave up 6 bases and J gave up 1 base, with 9 bases separating them. The germline gives CDR1 LGHNA, CDR2 YSLEER. The CDR3 covers 13 residues. The source of this sequence is a human donor with melanoma. Material: peripheral blood. The chain joins TRBV4-3 to TRBJ1-1; D is possibly TRBD1 (6 bases). CDR3 amino acids: CASRTQGNTEAFF. Here the CDR3 DNA reads TGCGCCAGCAGGACACAGGGGAACACTGAAGCTTTCTTT.